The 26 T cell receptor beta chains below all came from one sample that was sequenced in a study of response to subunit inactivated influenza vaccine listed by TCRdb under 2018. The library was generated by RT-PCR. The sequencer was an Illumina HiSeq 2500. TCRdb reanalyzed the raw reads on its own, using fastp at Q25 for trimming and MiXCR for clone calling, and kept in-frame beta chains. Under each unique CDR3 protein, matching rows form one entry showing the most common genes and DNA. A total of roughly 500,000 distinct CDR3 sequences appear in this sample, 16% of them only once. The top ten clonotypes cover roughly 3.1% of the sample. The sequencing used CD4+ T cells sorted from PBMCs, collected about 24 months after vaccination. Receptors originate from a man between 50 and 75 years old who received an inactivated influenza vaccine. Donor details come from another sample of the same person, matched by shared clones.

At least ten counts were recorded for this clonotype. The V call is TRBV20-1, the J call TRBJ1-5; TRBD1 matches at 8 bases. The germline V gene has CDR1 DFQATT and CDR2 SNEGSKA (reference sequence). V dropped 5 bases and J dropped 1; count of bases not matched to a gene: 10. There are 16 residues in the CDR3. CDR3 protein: CSAPGGSLGSNQPQHF. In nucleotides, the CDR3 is TGCAGTGCTCCAGGGGGCAGCCTAGGGAGCAATCAGCCCCAGCATTTT.

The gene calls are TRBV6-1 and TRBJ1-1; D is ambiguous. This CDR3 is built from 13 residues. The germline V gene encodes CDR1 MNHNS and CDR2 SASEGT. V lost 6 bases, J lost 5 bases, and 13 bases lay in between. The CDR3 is CASSQHGGTEAFF. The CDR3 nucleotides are TGTGCCAGCAGCCAACACGGAGGGACTGAAGCTTTCTTT.

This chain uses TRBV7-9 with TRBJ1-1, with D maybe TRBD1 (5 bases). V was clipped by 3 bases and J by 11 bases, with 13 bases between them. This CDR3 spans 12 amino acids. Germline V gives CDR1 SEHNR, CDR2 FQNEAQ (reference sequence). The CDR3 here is CASSLETERAFF. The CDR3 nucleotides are TGTGCCAGCAGCTTGGAGACAGAGCGGGCTTTCTTT.

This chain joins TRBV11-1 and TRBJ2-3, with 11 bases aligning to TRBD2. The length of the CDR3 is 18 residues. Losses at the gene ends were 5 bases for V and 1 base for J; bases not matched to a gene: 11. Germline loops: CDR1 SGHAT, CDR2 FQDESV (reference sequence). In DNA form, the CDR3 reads TGTGCCAGCAGCGGAACTAGCGGGGGCCGACCTCGCACAGATACGCAGTATTTT. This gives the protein CASSGTSGGRPRTDTQYF.

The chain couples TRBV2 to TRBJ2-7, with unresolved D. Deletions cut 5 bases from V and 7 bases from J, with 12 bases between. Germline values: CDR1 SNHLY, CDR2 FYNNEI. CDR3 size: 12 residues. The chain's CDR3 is CASSPLPWEQYF. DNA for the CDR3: TGTGCCAGCAGTCCTCTGCCCTGGGAGCAGTACTTC.

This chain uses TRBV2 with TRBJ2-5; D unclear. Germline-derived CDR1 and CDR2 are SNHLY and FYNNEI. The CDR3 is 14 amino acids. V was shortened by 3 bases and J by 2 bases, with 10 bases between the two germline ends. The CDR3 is CASSENRLQETQYF. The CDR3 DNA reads TGTGCCAGCAGTGAGAACAGACTTCAAGAGACCCAGTACTTC.

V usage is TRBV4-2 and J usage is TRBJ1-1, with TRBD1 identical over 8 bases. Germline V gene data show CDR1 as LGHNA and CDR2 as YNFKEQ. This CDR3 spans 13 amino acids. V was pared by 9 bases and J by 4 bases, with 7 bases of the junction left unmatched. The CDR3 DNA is TGTGCCAGTTGTACAGGGGGTCGCACTGAAGCTTTCTTT. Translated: CASCTGGRTEAFF.

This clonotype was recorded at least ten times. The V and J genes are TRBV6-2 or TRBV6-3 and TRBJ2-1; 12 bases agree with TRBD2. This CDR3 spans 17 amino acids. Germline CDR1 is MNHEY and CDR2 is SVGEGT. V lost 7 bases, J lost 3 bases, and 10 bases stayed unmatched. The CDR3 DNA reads TGTGCCAGCAATCCGGCTAGGACTAGCGGGAACTACAATGAGCAGTTCTTC. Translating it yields CASNPARTSGNYNEQFF.

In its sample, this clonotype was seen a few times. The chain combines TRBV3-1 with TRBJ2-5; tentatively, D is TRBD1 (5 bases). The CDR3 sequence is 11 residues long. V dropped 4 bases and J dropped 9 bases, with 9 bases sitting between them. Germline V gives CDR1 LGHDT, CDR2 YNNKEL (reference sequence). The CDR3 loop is CASSLQGPQYF. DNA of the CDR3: TGTGCCAGCAGCCTTCAGGGCCCCCAGTACTTC.

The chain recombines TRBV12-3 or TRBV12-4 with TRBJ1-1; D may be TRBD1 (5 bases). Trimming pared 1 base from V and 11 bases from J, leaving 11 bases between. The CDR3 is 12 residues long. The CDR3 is CASSLVNGAAFF. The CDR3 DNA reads TGTGCCAGCAGTTTAGTGAATGGGGCGGCTTTCTTT.

The CDR3 is CASSVEEYSYEQYF. The CDR3 nucleotides are TGTGCCAGCAGCGTAGAGGAGTATTCCTACGAGCAGTACTTC. This chain joins TRBV9 and TRBJ2-7; unclear D gene. CDR3 length equals 14 residues. Looked up from germline, CDR1 is SGDLS and CDR2 is YYNGEE. Deletions cut 0 bases from V and 1 base from J, with 8 bases between.

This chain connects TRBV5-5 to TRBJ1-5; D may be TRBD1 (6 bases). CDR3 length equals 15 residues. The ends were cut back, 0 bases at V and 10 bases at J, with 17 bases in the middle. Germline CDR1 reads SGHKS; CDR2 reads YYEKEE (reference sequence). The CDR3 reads CASSLEVGGYEPQHF. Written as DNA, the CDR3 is TGTGCCAGCAGCTTGGAGGTTGGGGGCTACGAACCCCAGCATTTT.

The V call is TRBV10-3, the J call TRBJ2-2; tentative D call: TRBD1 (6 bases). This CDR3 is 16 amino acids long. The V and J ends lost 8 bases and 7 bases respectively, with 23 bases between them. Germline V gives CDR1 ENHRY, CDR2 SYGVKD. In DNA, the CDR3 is TGTGCCATCGGCCTACAGGGAAGGGTTTCAGGCGGGGAGCTGTTTTTT. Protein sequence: CAIGLQGRVSGGELFF.

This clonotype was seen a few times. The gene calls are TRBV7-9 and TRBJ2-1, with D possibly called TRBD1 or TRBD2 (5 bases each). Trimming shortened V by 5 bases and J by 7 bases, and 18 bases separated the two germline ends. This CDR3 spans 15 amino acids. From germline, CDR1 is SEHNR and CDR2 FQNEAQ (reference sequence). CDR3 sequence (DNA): TGTGCCAGCAGCCAGAGGGGTTCTTGGGGGAATGAGCAGTTCTTC. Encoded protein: CASSQRGSWGNEQFF.

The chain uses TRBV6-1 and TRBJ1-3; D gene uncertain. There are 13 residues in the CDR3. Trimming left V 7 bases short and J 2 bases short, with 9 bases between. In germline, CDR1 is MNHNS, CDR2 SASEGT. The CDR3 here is CASTEIAGNTIYF. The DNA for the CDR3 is TGTGCCAGCACCGAAATAGCTGGAAACACCATATATTTT.

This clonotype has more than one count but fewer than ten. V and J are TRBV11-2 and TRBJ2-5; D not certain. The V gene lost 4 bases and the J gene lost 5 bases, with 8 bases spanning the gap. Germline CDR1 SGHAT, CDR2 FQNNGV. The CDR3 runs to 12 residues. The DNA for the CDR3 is TGTGCCAGCAGCTCCCGACTGGAGACCCAGTACTTC. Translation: CASSSRLETQYF.

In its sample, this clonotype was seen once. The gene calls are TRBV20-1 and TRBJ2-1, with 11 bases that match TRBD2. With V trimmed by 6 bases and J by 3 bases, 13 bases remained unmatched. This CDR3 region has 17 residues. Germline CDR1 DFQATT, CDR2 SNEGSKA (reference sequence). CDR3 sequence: CSAAAPLAGGYYNEQFF. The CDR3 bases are TGCAGTGCCGCGGCCCCTCTAGCGGGAGGATACTACAATGAGCAGTTCTTC.

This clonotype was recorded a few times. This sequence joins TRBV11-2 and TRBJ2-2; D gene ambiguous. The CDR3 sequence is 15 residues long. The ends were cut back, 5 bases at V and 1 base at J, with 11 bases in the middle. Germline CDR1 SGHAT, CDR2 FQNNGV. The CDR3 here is CASSPRTRNTGELFF. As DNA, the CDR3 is TGTGCCAGCAGCCCGAGGACCAGGAACACCGGGGAGCTGTTTTTT.

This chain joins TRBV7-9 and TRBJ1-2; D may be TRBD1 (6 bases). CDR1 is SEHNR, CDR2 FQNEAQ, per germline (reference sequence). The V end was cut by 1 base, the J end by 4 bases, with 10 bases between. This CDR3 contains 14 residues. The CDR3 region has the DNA TGTGCCAGCAGCTTAGATAACAGGGCCTATGGCTACACCTTC. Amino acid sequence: CASSLDNRAYGYTF.

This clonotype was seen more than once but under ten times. In DNA, the CDR3 is TGTGCCAGCAGAAGTCGGGAGGGGAACACTGAAGCTTTCTTT. Translated, it gives CASRSREGNTEAFF. The chain links TRBV12-3 or TRBV12-4 to TRBJ1-1; unclear D gene. V was cut by 6 bases and J by 1 base, with 12 bases left in between. This CDR3 contains 14 residues.

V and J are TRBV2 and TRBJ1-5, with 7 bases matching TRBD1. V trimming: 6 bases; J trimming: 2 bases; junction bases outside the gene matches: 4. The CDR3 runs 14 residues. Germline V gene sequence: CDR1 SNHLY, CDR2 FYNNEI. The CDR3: CASSHDRGNQPQHF. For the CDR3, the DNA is TGTGCCAGCAGCCACGACAGGGGCAATCAGCCCCAGCATTTT.

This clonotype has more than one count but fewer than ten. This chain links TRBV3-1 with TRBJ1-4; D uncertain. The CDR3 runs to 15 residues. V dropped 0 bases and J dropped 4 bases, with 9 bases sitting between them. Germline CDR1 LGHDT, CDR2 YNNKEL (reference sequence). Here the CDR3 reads CASSQDPSSNEKLFF. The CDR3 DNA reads TGTGCCAGCAGCCAAGATCCGTCAAGTAATGAAAAACTGTTTTTT. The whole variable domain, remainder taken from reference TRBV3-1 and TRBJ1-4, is DTAVSQTPKYLVTQMGNDKSIKCEQNLGHDTMYWYKQDSKKFLKIMFSYNNKELIINETVPNRFSPKSPDKAHLNLHINSLELGDSAVYFCASSQDPSSNEKLFFGSGTQLSVL.

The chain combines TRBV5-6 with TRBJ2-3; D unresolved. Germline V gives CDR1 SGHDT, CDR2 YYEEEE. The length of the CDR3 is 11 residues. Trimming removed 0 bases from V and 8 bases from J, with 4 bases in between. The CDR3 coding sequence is TGTGCCAGCAGCTTGGCTTTTACGCAGTATTTT. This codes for CASSLAFTQYF.

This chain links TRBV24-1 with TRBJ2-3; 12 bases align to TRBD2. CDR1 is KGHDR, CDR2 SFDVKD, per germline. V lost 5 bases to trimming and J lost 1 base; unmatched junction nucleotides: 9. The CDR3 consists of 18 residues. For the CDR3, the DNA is TGTGCCACCAGTGGAGAACTAGCGGGGGGTAGACGCACAGATACGCAGTATTTT. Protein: CATSGELAGGRRTDTQYF.

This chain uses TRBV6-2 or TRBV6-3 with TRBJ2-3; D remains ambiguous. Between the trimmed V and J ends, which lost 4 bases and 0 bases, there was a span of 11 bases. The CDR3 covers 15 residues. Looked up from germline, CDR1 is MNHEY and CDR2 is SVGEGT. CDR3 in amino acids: CASSFTISSTDTQYF. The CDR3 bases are TGTGCCAGCAGTTTTACTATTTCTAGCACAGATACGCAGTATTTT.

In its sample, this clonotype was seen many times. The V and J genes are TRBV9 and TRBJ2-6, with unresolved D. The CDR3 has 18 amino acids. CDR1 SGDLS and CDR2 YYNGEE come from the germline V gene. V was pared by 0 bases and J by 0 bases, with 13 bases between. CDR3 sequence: CASSVGMGKDSGANVLTF. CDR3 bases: TGTGCCAGCAGCGTAGGGATGGGCAAAGACTCTGGGGCCAACGTCCTGACTTTC. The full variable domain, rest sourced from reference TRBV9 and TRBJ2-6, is DSGVTQTPKHLITATGQRVTLRCSPRSGDLSVYWYQQSLDQGLQFLIQYYNGEERAKGNILERFSAQQFPDLHSELNLSSLELGDSALYFCASSVGMGKDSGANVLTFGAGSRLTVL.